This T cell receptor beta chain was observed in a study of T cells after yellow fever vaccination. Each CDR3 protein is one row after TCRdb ran MiXCR on the 5' RACE reads. This table has 500,000 to 650,000 distinct CDR3 sequences, about 13% appearing once. Unmatched junction bases numbered 4, after V lost 0 bases and J lost 2 bases. CDR3 length: 15 residues. This clonotype has more than one count but fewer than ten. The receptor's source is a man aged 30-40 years who received the YFV17D yellow fever vaccine. The specimen was PBMCs, collected on the day of the yellow fever booster vaccination. This chain joins TRBV12-3 or TRBV12-4 and TRBJ2-7; 7 bases line up with TRBD1. The chain's CDR3 is CASSLAIQGTYEQYF. CDR3 bases: TGTGCCAGCAGTTTAGCGATACAGGGGACCTACGAGCAGTACTTC.